This T cell receptor (beta chain) comes out of a study of T and B cells in COVID-19 patients. For the study at large: The recovered patients had mostly mild to moderate COVID-19 with outpatient management. In the active-infection cohort, about 90% of the roughly 20 patients had comorbidities linked to unfavorable COVID-19 outcome. Study-wide points: Patients with COVID-19 reportedly showed strongly skewed T cell receptor beta variable and joining gene usage. Highly clonal in active COVID-19, TRB repertoires exceeded healthy-donor diversity and richness at recovery.

Trimming shortened V by 5 bases and J by 0 bases, and 10 bases separated the two germline ends. In germline, CDR1 is KGHDR, CDR2 SFDVKD. There are 15 residues in the CDR3. In this sample, this clonotype is medium-sized. Its antigen remains unidentified. Multiplex PCR with BIOMED2 TRB-A/B primer pools amplified TRB rearrangements. Each CDR3 protein gets one entry after TCRdb re-called the multiplex PCR reads with MiXCR. The sample includes fewer than 1,500 distinct CDR3 sequences, 25% to 35% of them seen just once. Each TRB amplification used roughly 250-550 ng of genomic DNA from blood. This TCR came from a human donor with active COVID-19. J is TRBJ2-4 and V is TRBV24-1; D unresolved. Sequences were obtained from blood. The CDR3: CATSGIRLAKNIQYF. CDR3 bases: TGTGCCACCAGTGGCATTCGACTAGCCAAAAACATTCAGTACTTC.